Reported below is one T cell receptor (beta chain). This record belongs to a study of early T cells in non-severe SARS-CoV-2 infection. Study-level background: Unpaired chains resulted from sequencing bulk RNA of unsorted whole blood.

Germline V gene data show CDR1 as SEHNR and CDR2 as FQNEAQ (reference sequence). Trimming cost V 1 base and J 3 bases, with 13 bases left between them. The CDR3 length is 15 residues. Molecules of cDNA were individually given unique molecular identifiers that were attached to them. TCRdb reprocessed the 5' RACE reads with MiXCR, giving one entry per CDR3 protein. The sample has around 50,000 distinct CDR3 sequences, about 9.2% seen once. Material: whole blood. J is TRBJ2-7 and V is TRBV7-9; D is uncertain. The receptor was derived from an adult who was a healthcare worker with PCR-confirmed SARS-CoV-2 infection or an uninfected control (not recorded which). CDR3 sequence reads: CASSLGWGNDYEQYF. As DNA, the CDR3 is TGTGCCAGCAGCTTAGGGTGGGGAAACGACTACGAGCAGTACTTC.